Detailed here is one T cell receptor beta chain. Its matching antigen is unknown. Semi-nested PCR with Nested Universal Primer A followed constant-region reverse priming of full-length variable regions. TCRdb used MiXCR to reprocess the 5' RACE reads, holding one entry per CDR3 protein. The sample contains 25,000 to 40,000 distinct CDR3 sequences, roughly 26% of which appear only once. The germline V and J ends were trimmed by 4 bases and 1 base, with 10 bases remaining between them. The germline V gene has CDR1 MGHRA and CDR2 YSYEKL. The CDR3 length is 14 residues. Study-level results: Larger-cohort validation covered only one TCR beta V-J rearrangement.

The sequenced material came from naive CD4+ T cells sorted from a lymph node. As to subset: naive CD4+ T cells, CD4+CD45RA+CD25-. The V and J genes are TRBV4-1 and TRBJ1-1; D not resolved. This receptor was obtained from a female donor with breast cancer. The CDR3 spells CASSRDRGNTEAFF. As DNA, the CDR3 is TGCGCCAGCAGCCGAGATCGGGGGAACACTGAAGCTTTCTTT.